Described below is a single T cell receptor beta chain sequence and its context. The CDR3 sequence is 15 residues long. Germline V gives CDR1 SGHNT, CDR2 YENEEA. Trimming removed 5 bases from V and 3 bases from J, with 17 bases in between. This sample was included in a study of cytomegalovirus exposure and HLA in healthy donors. The PCR had 60 Vbeta and 13 Jbeta primers. Assay: immunoSEQ multiplex PCR; the TCRdb copy retains only in-frame clones and omits some. This sample has 80,000 or so clones; around three quarters occur once, and the top ten carry 12%. The chain employs TRBV11-3 and TRBJ2-7; a weak D match, TRBD2 (6 bases). Source material: PBMCs. This TCR came from a male donor in good health and CMV-seropositive. The DNA of the CDR3 is TGTGCCAGCAGCCAGGGCGGGGCAGGCAGCTACGAGCAGTACTTC. This translates into CASSQGGAGSYEQYF.